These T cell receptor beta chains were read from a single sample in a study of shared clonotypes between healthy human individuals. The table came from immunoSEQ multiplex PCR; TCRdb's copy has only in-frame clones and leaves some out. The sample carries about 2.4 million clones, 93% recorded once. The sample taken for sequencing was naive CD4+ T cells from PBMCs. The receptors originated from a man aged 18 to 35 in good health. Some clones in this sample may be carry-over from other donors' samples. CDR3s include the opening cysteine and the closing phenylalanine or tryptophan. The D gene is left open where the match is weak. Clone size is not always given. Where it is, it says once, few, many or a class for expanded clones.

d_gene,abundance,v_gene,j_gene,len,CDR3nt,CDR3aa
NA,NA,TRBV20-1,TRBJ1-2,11,TGCAGTGCCCCCTTTAACTATGGCTACACCTTC,CSAPFNYGYTF
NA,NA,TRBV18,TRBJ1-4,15,TGTGCCAGCTCACCATCTGAAGGGGGAGGTGAAAAACTGTTTTTT,CASSPSEGGGEKLFF
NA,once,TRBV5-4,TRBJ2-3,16,TGTGCCAGCAGCCCCCCCAACAGGAAAGACACAGATACGCAGTATTTT,CASSPPNRKDTDTQYF
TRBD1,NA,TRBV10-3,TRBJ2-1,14,TGTGCCATCAAGGACCGGGACAGATACAATGAGCAGTTCTTC,CAIKDRDRYNEQFF
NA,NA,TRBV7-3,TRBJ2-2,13,TGTGCCAGCAGCTTGGGGGATGTCGGGGAGCTGTTTTTT,CASSLGDVGELFF
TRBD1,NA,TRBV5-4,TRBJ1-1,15,TGTGCCAGCAGCTTGGGGACAGGGAGGGACACTGAAGCTTTCTTT,CASSLGTGRDTEAFF
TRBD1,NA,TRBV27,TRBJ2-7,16,TGTGCCAGCAGTATATTTGGACAGGGGGGCGACTACGAGCAGTACTTC,CASSIFGQGGDYEQYF
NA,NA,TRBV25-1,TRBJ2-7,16,TGTGCCAGCAGTGAATACCGGGGCCCCAGGACGGACGAGCAGTACTTC,CASSEYRGPRTDEQYF
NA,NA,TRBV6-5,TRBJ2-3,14,TGTGCCAGCAGTTACTCCCCAGGGGTAGATACGCAGTATTTT,CASSYSPGVDTQYF
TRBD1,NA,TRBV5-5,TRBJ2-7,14,TGTGCCAGCAGCCGGGGACAGGGAACGGCCGAGCAGTACTTC,CASSRGQGTAEQYF
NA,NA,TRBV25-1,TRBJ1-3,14,TGTGCCAGCACTCGACGGTTCTCTGGAAACACCATATATTTT,CASTRRFSGNTIYF
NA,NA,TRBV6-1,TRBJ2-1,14,TGTGCCAGCAGAGAGGGCCTGGCCTACAATGAGCAGTTCTTC,CASREGLAYNEQFF
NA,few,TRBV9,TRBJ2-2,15,TGTGCCAGCAGCGTAACCAGCGCCAACACCGGGGAGCTGTTTTTT,CASSVTSANTGELFF
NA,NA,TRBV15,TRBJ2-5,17,TGTGCCACCAGCAGAGGAGATAGCGGACCTTCTCAAGAGACCCAGTACTTC,CATSRGDSGPSQETQYF
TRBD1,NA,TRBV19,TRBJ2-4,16,TGTGCCAGTAGTTCCCAGGGGGCAAGGGCCAAAAACATTCAGTACTTC,CASSSQGARAKNIQYF
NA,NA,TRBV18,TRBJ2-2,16,TGTGCCAGCTCACCACCACAGCCGAGTTCTCCCGGGGAGCTGTTTTTT,CASSPPQPSSPGELFF
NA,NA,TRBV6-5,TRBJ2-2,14,TGTGCCAGCAGCCGTCAGAGGTACACCGGGGAGCTGTTTTTT,CASSRQRYTGELFF
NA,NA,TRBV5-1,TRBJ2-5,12,TGCGCCAGCAGCCCGGGAACAGAGACCCAGTACTTC,CASSPGTETQYF
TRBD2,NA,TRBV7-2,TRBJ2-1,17,TGTGCCAGCAGCATAAACCTAGGACTAGCGGCCCACAATGAGCAGTTCTTC,CASSINLGLAAHNEQFF
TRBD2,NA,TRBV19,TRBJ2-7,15,TGTGCCAGTAGTACTAGCGGGCAGGTCTCCTACGAGCAGTACTTC,CASSTSGQVSYEQYF
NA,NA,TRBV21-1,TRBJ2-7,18,TGTGCCAGCAGCAAAGCGCTCGGGAGGGATGCCCCTCACCTCGAGCAGTACTTC,CASSKALGRDAPHLEQYF